This entry concerns a single TCR beta chain. Its antigen is unknown. The data derive from a study of T cell responses to AZD1222 COVID-19 vaccine. Broader study findings: White British people made up most donors, females outnumbered males, and clonal diversity was possibly underestimated.

Deletions cut 8 bases from V and 4 bases from J, with 15 bases between. Germline CDR1 is MNHEY and CDR2 is SVGAGI. The CDR3 is 13 amino acids. The repertoire was sequenced with immunoSEQ multiplex PCR; TCRdb's copy has only in-frame clones and lacks some. The sample lists some 120,000 clones; 87% were seen once. The clonotype originates from an adult in good health. The chain employs TRBV6-5 and TRBJ2-7, with D uncertain. The sample consisted of peripheral blood, taken on day 0 of AZD1222 vaccination. The CDR3 spells CASWLGGSYEQYF. The CDR3 DNA sequence: TGTGCCAGCTGGCTAGGCGGATCGTACGAGCAGTACTTC.